The 24 T cell receptor beta chains presented below share a single source sample, sequenced in a study of T-cell memory formation after mild COVID-19. TCRdb re-called the 5' RACE reads through MiXCR, storing one row per CDR3 protein. The sample has under 250,000 distinct CDR3 sequences; 7.5% to 10% are singletons. Source material: PBMCs or a T cell subset sorted from them (not recorded which). The receptors derive from a man between 18 and 35 years old who had mild COVID-19 (a few samples of this study predate the infection). Cell type and time point are not known.

The chain couples TRBV11-2 to TRBJ1-5; a weak D match, TRBD1 (5 bases). CDR3 length: 15 residues. V was pared by 1 base and J by 6 bases, with 13 bases between. Germline V lookup: CDR1 SGHAT, CDR2 FQNNGV. CDR3 DNA: TGTGCCAGCAGCTTAGGCTCGACAGAGCCTCAGCCCCAGCATTTT. This sequence encodes CASSLGSTEPQPQHF.

In this sample, this clonotype turned up many times. The rearrangement joins TRBV4-3 to TRBJ2-1, with TRBD1 matching 7 bases. Trimming removed 4 bases from V and 4 bases from J; junction bases left unmatched: 22. The CDR3 sequence is 20 residues long. The germline CDR1 and CDR2 sequences are LGHNA and YSLEER. As DNA, the CDR3 is TGCGCCAGCAGCCGCAAACTCAGTTCCGGGACAGCGACCAGATACAATGAGCAGTTCTTC. It translates to CASSRKLSSGTATRYNEQFF.

In the case of this clonotype: Compared with germline, one end of the junction differs, possibly owing to a read error. The V gene is TRBV6-2 or TRBV6-3, the J gene TRBJ2-4; either TRBD1 or TRBD2 may fit D (5 bases each). This CDR3 comprises 13 residues. Germline-derived CDR1 and CDR2 are MNHEY and SVGEGT. The CDR3 region has the DNA TGTGCCAGCAGATTAACTTCCCGGGACGTCACCCATTTC. Translated, it gives CASRLTSRDVTHF.

The chain uses TRBV5-1 and TRBJ1-4; D not resolved. Trimming shortened V by 0 bases and J by 8 bases, and 20 bases separated the two germline ends. CDR1 and CDR2 (germline): SGHRS, YFSETQ. This CDR3 comprises 17 residues. As DNA, the CDR3 is TGCGCCAGCAGCTTGGTTCCCTTACAGCGACCGGGGGAAAAACTGTTTTTT. It specifies CASSLVPLQRPGEKLFF.

This chain connects TRBV20-1 to TRBJ2-1, with 10 bases fitting TRBD2. J lost 8 bases, V lost 2 bases, and 3 bases had no gene match. The CDR3 has 13 residues. CDR1 and CDR2 (germline): DFQATT, SNEGSKA (reference sequence). The CDR3 sequence is CSARLAGDHEQFF. The CDR3, as DNA: TGCAGTGCTAGACTAGCGGGGGACCATGAGCAGTTCTTC.

This clonotype was seen many times. The chain has TRBV7-2 and TRBJ2-7; the D gene could be TRBD1 or TRBD2 (5 bases each). Trimming cost V 5 bases and J 6 bases, with 11 bases left between them. The CDR3 loop spans 12 amino acids. Germline assignment: CDR1 SGHTA and CDR2 FQGNSA. The CDR3 loop is CASSPWDGEQYF. Written as DNA, the CDR3 is TGTGCCAGCAGCCCCTGGGACGGCGAGCAGTACTTC.

This clonotype was seen ten or more times. V usage is TRBV4-3 and J usage is TRBJ1-1; possibly TRBD1 for D (6 bases). CDR1 is LGHNA, CDR2 YSLEER, per germline. The CDR3 has 14 amino acids. V lost 4 bases, J lost 2 bases, and 11 bases lay in between. As DNA, the CDR3 is TGCGCCAGCAGCCCTCGGGGGGCTAACACTGAAGCTTTCTTT. Residues: CASSPRGANTEAFF.

The rearrangement uses TRBV10-2 and TRBJ1-2, with D unresolved. V gave up 0 bases and J gave up 4 bases, with 9 bases separating them. CDR3 size: 14 residues. Germline V gene sequence: CDR1 WSHSY, CDR2 SAAADI. The CDR3 loop is CASSESFPAYGYTF. In nucleotides, the CDR3 is TGCGCCAGCAGTGAGTCATTTCCGGCCTATGGCTACACCTTC.

This clonotype has more than one count but fewer than ten. J is TRBJ1-1 and V is TRBV7-6; D unclear. V gave up 2 bases and J gave up 3 bases, with 16 bases separating them. The germline V gene encodes CDR1 SGHVS and CDR2 FNYEAQ. The CDR3 length is 16 residues. The CDR3 DNA follows: TGTGCCAGCAGCTTAAGTAGTTGGGGTTCGGACACTGAAGCTTTCTTT. It encodes CASSLSSWGSDTEAFF.

The J gene is TRBJ2-3, the V gene TRBV5-1; D may correspond to TRBD1 or TRBD2 (7 bases each). Germline CDR1 and CDR2: SGHRS and YFSETQ. The CDR3 is 16 residues long. V shed 5 bases and J shed 2 bases, with 18 bases lying between them. CDR3 coding DNA: TGCGCCAGCAGAAGGGGGCCGGCGGGGGTCACAGATACGCAGTATTTT. Residues: CASRRGPAGVTDTQYF.

This clonotype was counted between two and nine times. The V gene is TRBV27, the J gene TRBJ1-5, with unresolved D. Trimming shortened V by 6 bases and J by 3 bases, and 6 bases separated the two germline ends. The CDR3 covers 12 residues. Germline values: CDR1 MNHEY, CDR2 SMNVEV (reference sequence). The CDR3 reads CASSANNQPQHF. The CDR3 DNA reads as TGTGCCAGCAGCGCCAACAATCAGCCCCAGCATTTT.

This clonotype was found a few times. V and J are TRBV5-6 and TRBJ2-2; no reliable D call. Trimming stripped 0 bases from V and 7 bases from J, with 7 bases between. CDR1 is SGHDT and CDR2 is YYEEEE in the germline V gene. The CDR3 is 13 amino acids. The CDR3 DNA reads as TGTGCCAGCAGCTTGGTGCGTTTCGGGGAGCTGTTTTTT. Its protein is CASSLVRFGELFF.

The V and J genes are TRBV7-9 and TRBJ2-7, with D perhaps matching TRBD2 (5 bases). V dropped 1 base and J dropped 5 bases, with 15 bases sitting between them. CDR1 and CDR2 from the germline V gene are SEHNR and FQNEAQ (reference sequence). This CDR3 contains 15 residues. The DNA of the CDR3 is TGTGCCAGCAGCTTAGGTGGGCAGGCGAGGGACGAGCAGTACTTC. Its translation is CASSLGGQARDEQYF.

There are many counts of this clonotype. V is TRBV20-1 and J is TRBJ2-7; a possible D gene is TRBD1 (5 bases). Germline CDR1 reads DFQATT; CDR2 reads SNEGSKA (reference sequence). CDR3 length equals 12 residues. V was trimmed by 6 bases and J by 6 bases, leaving 15 bases between them. The DNA for the CDR3 is TGCAGTGCCGTACCCCACAGGCTCGAGCAGTACTTC. Translated: CSAVPHRLEQYF.

This clonotype appeared a few times. This chain joins TRBV5-1 and TRBJ2-1, with 8 bases lining up with TRBD2. CDR1 and CDR2 (germline): SGHRS, YFSETQ. This CDR3 has 14 residues. V lost 3 bases and J lost 9; bases outside the gene matches: 8. CDR3 protein: CASSSPSGGSEQFF. The CDR3, as DNA: TGCGCCAGCAGCTCCCCCAGCGGGGGTTCTGAGCAGTTCTTC.

J is TRBJ2-1 and V is TRBV5-1, with 9 bases fitting TRBD2. CDR1 and CDR2 from the germline V gene are SGHRS and YFSETQ. The CDR3 spans 17 residues. Trimming cost V 4 bases and J 1 base; bases outside gene matches: 9. The CDR3 sequence is CASSPRTSAASYNEQFF. CDR3 in DNA: TGCGCCAGCAGCCCCAGGACTAGCGCTGCATCCTACAATGAGCAGTTCTTC.

The rearrangement joins TRBV3-1 to TRBJ2-3; 14 positions agree with TRBD2. The CDR3 contains 17 residues. Per the germline V gene, CDR1 is LGHDT and CDR2 is YNNKEL (reference sequence). With V trimmed by 1 base and J by 8 bases, 8 bases remained unmatched. The CDR3, as DNA: TGTGCCAGCAGCCAAGCGGGGACTAGCGGGGGCGGAGTTACGCAGTATTTT. Protein product: CASSQAGTSGGGVTQYF.

V and J are TRBV27 and TRBJ1-2; 8 bases are shared with TRBD1. Germline CDR1 and CDR2: MNHEY and SMNVEV (reference sequence). The ends lost 5 bases at V and 5 bases at J; junction bases unmatched: 7. The CDR3 is 14 amino acids. The CDR3 loop is CASSPQGGIYGYTF. The CDR3 bases are TGTGCCAGCAGTCCACAGGGGGGAATTTATGGCTACACCTTC.

This clonotype was found a few times. The V and J genes are TRBV20-1 and TRBJ2-7; 8 nucleotides match TRBD1. V lost 4 bases, J lost 1 base, and 6 bases stayed unmatched. CDR3 length: 14 amino acids. Germline lookup yields CDR1 DFQATT and CDR2 SNEGSKA (reference sequence). As DNA, the CDR3 is TGCAGTGCTATCGGACAGGGTTCGTCCTACGAGCAGTACTTC. This sequence encodes CSAIGQGSSYEQYF.

This clonotype was counted many times. The chain has TRBV7-9 and TRBJ2-1; no reliable D call. Germline V gives CDR1 SEHNR, CDR2 FQNEAQ (reference sequence). V was shortened by 2 bases and J by 12 bases, with 11 bases between the two germline ends. This CDR3 region has 12 residues. This chain's CDR3 is CASSLNAAWQFF. The CDR3 DNA reads as TGTGCCAGCAGCTTAAATGCGGCTTGGCAGTTCTTC.

The rearrangement links TRBV7-8 to TRBJ1-2; possibly TRBD1 for D (6 bases). CDR1 is SGHVS and CDR2 is FQNEAQ in the germline V gene. V was clipped by 3 bases and J by 4 bases, with 12 bases between them. This CDR3 has 14 amino acids. CDR3 sequence reads: CASSFLGGGYGYTF. The CDR3 bases are TGTGCCAGCAGCTTTCTCGGGGGCGGCTATGGCTACACCTTC.

The chain recombines TRBV5-6 with TRBJ2-1; 8 bases fit TRBD2. This CDR3 has 14 residues. The J segment lost 5 bases and the V segment lost 2 bases, leaving 3 bases of the junction unmatched. The V gene's germline CDR1 is SGHDT and CDR2 YYEEEE. The DNA for the CDR3 is TGTGCCAGCAGCTTTCCGGGGGGGCACAATGAGCAGTTCTTC. Protein sequence: CASSFPGGHNEQFF.

The genes are TRBV29-1 and TRBJ1-1; possible D gene TRBD1, 5 bases. The length of the CDR3 is 11 residues. Germline V gene sequence: CDR1 SQVTM, CDR2 ANQGSEA. Trimming removed 7 bases from V and 4 bases from J, with 10 bases in between. The CDR3 region is CSACGGTEAFF. CDR3 DNA: TGCAGCGCCTGTGGGGGCACTGAAGCTTTCTTT.

The V gene is TRBV7-2, the J gene TRBJ2-3; TRBD2 matches 12 bases. In germline, CDR1 is SGHTA, CDR2 FQGNSA. The CDR3 spans 15 residues. V was clipped by 5 bases and J by 7 bases; unmatched bases: 7. Written as DNA, the CDR3 is TGTGCCAGCAGCCTATCTAGCGGGGGGGCGAATACGCAGTATTTT. Protein: CASSLSSGGANTQYF. Complete variable domain (other parts from reference TRBV7-2 and TRBJ2-3): GAGVSQSPSNKVTEKGKDVELRCDPISGHTALYWYRQSLGQGLEFLIYFQGNSAPDKSGLPSDRFSAERTGGSVSTLTIQRTQQEDSAVYLCASSLSSGGANTQYFGPGTRLTVL.